These 24 T cell receptor beta chains share one sample of origin, sequenced in a study of T cell changes during pregnancy in multiple sclerosis (dated by TCRdb to about 2019). Library preparation employed the immunoSEQ multiplex PCR assay. TCRdb limited this immuneACCESS table to in-frame rearrangements with V and J called. A share of clones is missing; checked studies link under half to unresolved V genes, and the rest is unexplained. This sample is represented by 90,000 or so clones; around 90% of them were singletons. The leading ten clones occupy approximately 0.97% of the sample. Sequences were derived from peripheral blood, sampled before pregnancy. Every receptor here comes from a female donor with multiple sclerosis, enrolled in a pregnancy study.

This clone has a single count. The chain recombines TRBV11-1 with TRBJ2-7; D is perhaps TRBD1 (6 bases). The V end lost 0 bases, the J end lost 3 bases, and 9 bases lay between the germline ends. Germline V CDR1 and CDR2: SGHAT, FQDESV (reference sequence). There are 14 residues in the CDR3. The CDR3 loop reads CASSLADSDYEQYF. The CDR3 nucleotides are TGTGCCAGCAGCTTAGCGGACAGTGACTACGAGCAGTACTTC.

The chain uses TRBV2 and TRBJ1-5, with TRBD1 identical over 8 bases. The CDR3 consists of 16 residues. The junction had 13 bases not matched to a gene; V was cut back by 6 bases and J by 6 bases. Per germline, CDR1 SNHLY and CDR2 FYNNEI. The CDR3 loop is CASRANGQGRSQPQHF. CDR3 DNA: TGTGCCAGCAGGGCAAATGGACAGGGCCGGAGTCAGCCCCAGCATTTT.

The V call is TRBV7-2, the J call TRBJ2-7; weak D call: TRBD1 (5 bases). Germline values: CDR1 SGHTA, CDR2 FQGNSA. V was shortened by 1 base and J by 3 bases, with 13 bases between the two germline ends. The CDR3 runs to 15 residues. CDR3 DNA: TGTGCCAGCAGCTTAGAGGGCAGGGCGAACTACGAGCAGTACTTC. Translated, it gives CASSLEGRANYEQYF. Using reference TRBV7-2 and TRBJ2-7 for the parts outside the CDR3, the full variable domain is GAGVSQSPSNKVTEKGKDVELRCDPISGHTALYWYRQSLGQGLEFLIYFQGNSAPDKSGLPSDRFSAERTGGSVSTLTIQRTQQEDSAVYLCASSLEGRANYEQYFGPGTRLTVT.

The chain links TRBV10-3 to TRBJ1-6; D unresolved. This CDR3 has 14 amino acids. V lost 11 bases and J 0 bases, leaving 11 bases between the germline ends. Germline V CDR1 and CDR2: ENHRY, SYGVKD. The CDR3 coding sequence is TGTGCCTCTCAGGATAGCTCCTATAATTCACCCCTCCACTTT. It encodes CASQDSSYNSPLHF.

This chain joins TRBV7-3 and TRBJ2-3; maybe TRBD2 (5 bases). With 5 bases removed from V and 2 bases from J, the gap between germline ends came to 11 bases. This CDR3 has 14 amino acids. Germline V gene data show CDR1 as SGHTA and CDR2 as FQGTGA. The CDR3 DNA is TGTGCCAGCAGCGCAAGGACTCCCACAGATACGCAGTATTTT. This gives the protein CASSARTPTDTQYF.

V usage is TRBV12-5 and J usage is TRBJ2-7, with a tentative D call TRBD1 (5 bases). The ends were cut back, 5 bases at V and 7 bases at J, with 12 bases in the middle. CDR1 is LGHNT and CDR2 is FRNRAP in the germline V gene. The CDR3 totals 12 residues. Here the CDR3 DNA reads TGTGCTAGTGGTCGAGACAGCCAGGAGCAGTACTTC. It yields the protein CASGRDSQEQYF.

The V gene is TRBV4-1, the J gene TRBJ1-6; 7 bases fit TRBD1. The CDR3 extends over 14 amino acids. CDR1 and CDR2 from the germline V gene are MGHRA and YSYEKL. The V and J ends lost 7 bases and 7 bases, in that order; junction bases with no gene match: 7. For the CDR3, the DNA is TGCGCCAGCACAATCGGGACAGTCAATTCACCCCTCCACTTT. This codes for CASTIGTVNSPLHF.

The CDR3 reads CASSEAGLSADTQYF. CDR3 DNA: TGTGCCAGCAGCGAGGCGGGACTTAGTGCAGATACGCAGTATTTT. The genes are TRBV9 and TRBJ2-3; possibly TRBD2 for D (6 bases). Trimming cost V 3 bases and J 4 bases, with 15 bases left between them. Germline V lookup: CDR1 SGDLS, CDR2 YYNGEE. This CDR3 spans 15 amino acids.

The V gene is TRBV2, the J gene TRBJ1-2; D might be TRBD1 (6 bases). Germline loops: CDR1 SNHLY, CDR2 FYNNEI. Deletions cut 1 base from V and 0 bases from J, with 21 bases between. The length of the CDR3 is 19 residues. The CDR3 sequence: CASSEGGTGQGETNYGYTF. As DNA, the CDR3 is TGTGCCAGCAGTGAAGGAGGTACAGGGCAAGGAGAAACTAACTATGGCTACACCTTC.

The V call is TRBV19, the J call TRBJ1-1; D not resolved. V was shortened by 3 bases and J by 10 bases, with 15 bases between the two germline ends. This CDR3 has 13 residues. CDR1 is LNHDA, CDR2 SQIVND, per germline (reference sequence). CDR3 DNA: TGTGCCAGTAGTATGGGCATGGGTTTTGGAGCTTTCTTT. As protein: CASSMGMGFGAFF.

The chain carries TRBV29-1 and TRBJ2-7, with 7 bases aligning to TRBD1. CDR3 length equals 11 residues. Germline V lookup: CDR1 SQVTM, CDR2 ANQGSEA. The V and J ends lost 5 bases and 3 bases, in that order; junction bases with no gene match: 1. This CDR3 is CSVTGVYEQYF. The CDR3 bases are TGCAGCGTTACAGGGGTCTACGAGCAGTACTTC.

This chain connects TRBV27 to TRBJ2-1; weak D call: TRBD2 (6 bases). CDR1 and CDR2 from the germline V gene are MNHEY and SMNVEV (reference sequence). The CDR3 contains 15 residues. Between the trimmed V and J ends, which lost 2 bases and 2 bases, there was a span of 10 bases. The DNA for the CDR3 is TGTGCCAGCAGTTTAGAGCGGGTAGCCTACAATGAGCAGTTCTTC. This encodes CASSLERVAYNEQFF.

J is TRBJ1-2 and V is TRBV6-1, with 8 nucleotides matching TRBD1. In germline, CDR1 is MNHNS, CDR2 SASEGT. With V trimmed by 1 base and J by 4 bases, 2 bases remained unmatched. The CDR3 has 14 amino acids. In DNA form, the CDR3 reads TGTGCCAGCAGTGAAGGTGGGACAGGCTATGGCTACACCTTC. Translation gives CASSEGGTGYGYTF.

The V and J genes are TRBV25-1 and TRBJ2-1; possible D gene TRBD2, 6 bases. This CDR3 has 17 residues. CDR1 and CDR2 (germline): MGHDK, SYGVNS. Trimming took 1 base from V and 4 from J, leaving 17 bases between them. In DNA form, the CDR3 reads TGTGCCAGCAGTGAATTGGAGGCGGGGAACGGGTACAATGAGCAGTTCTTC. Translated, it gives CASSELEAGNGYNEQFF.

In this sample, this clone turned up a few times. The CDR3 is CASSEGVVAPGELFF. In DNA form, the CDR3 reads TGTGCCAGCAGTGAAGGAGTAGTTGCGCCCGGGGAGCTGTTTTTT. The V gene is TRBV2, the J gene TRBJ2-2; the D is unclear. The CDR3 sequence is 15 residues long. Trimming stripped 1 base from V and 6 bases from J, with 12 bases between. Looked up from germline, CDR1 is SNHLY and CDR2 is FYNNEI.

The rearrangement joins TRBV28 to TRBJ2-5, with TRBD1 as a possible D gene (6 bases). CDR1 is MDHEN and CDR2 is SYDVKM in the germline V gene. The CDR3 is 14 residues long. Between the trimmed V and J ends, which lost 5 bases and 4 bases, there was a span of 14 bases. The chain's CDR3 is CASSGAGARETQYF. As DNA, the CDR3 is TGTGCCAGCAGTGGGGCAGGGGCGAGAGAGACCCAGTACTTC.

The CDR3: CASSLGLGGQAFQETQYF. The DNA of the CDR3 is TGCGCCAGCAGCTTGGGGTTAGGAGGACAGGCCTTCCAAGAGACCCAGTACTTC. This sequence joins TRBV5-1 and TRBJ2-5; TRBD1 agrees at 7 bases. From germline, CDR1 is SGHRS and CDR2 YFSETQ. The CDR3 loop spans 18 amino acids. V was clipped by 0 bases and J by 1 base; unmatched bases: 12. The full variable domain, with the rest looked up from reference TRBV5-1 and TRBJ2-5, is KAGVTQTPRYLIKTRGQQVTLSCSPISGHRSVSWYQQTPGQGLQFLFEYFSETQRNKGNFPGRFSGRQFSNSRSEMNVSTLELGDSALYLCASSLGLGGQAFQETQYFGPGTRLLVL.

The chain is built from TRBV28 and TRBJ1-1; D uncertain. The ends were cut back, 6 bases at V and 0 bases at J, with 5 bases in the middle. Germline V lookup: CDR1 MDHEN, CDR2 SYDVKM. The CDR3 spans 12 residues. CDR3 region: CASSRMNTEAFF. As DNA, the CDR3 is TGTGCCAGCAGCAGAATGAACACTGAAGCTTTCTTT.

This chain connects TRBV7-6 to TRBJ1-5; D remains unclear. This CDR3 region has 13 residues. Between the trimmed V and J ends, which lost 3 bases and 4 bases, there was a span of 7 bases. From germline, CDR1 is SGHVS and CDR2 FNYEAQ. The CDR3 here is CASSLNSNQPQHF. As DNA, the CDR3 is TGTGCCAGCAGCTTGAACAGTAATCAGCCCCAGCATTTT.

This clone has just one count. The chain has TRBV30 and TRBJ2-1; 9 bases fit TRBD2. The CDR3 runs 14 residues. The germline CDR1 and CDR2 sequences are GTSNPN and SVGIG (reference sequence). The CDR3: CARGREGRYNEQFF. CDR3 DNA sequence: TGTGCAAGGGGGCGGGAGGGCCGATACAATGAGCAGTTCTTC.

The chain carries TRBV10-1 and TRBJ2-2, with TRBD2 matching over 7 bases. The CDR3 is made up of 15 amino acids. Germline trimming cut 2 bases from V and 5 bases from J; bases unmatched to any gene: 5. Germline V gives CDR1 WNHNN, CDR2 SYGVQD (reference sequence). CDR3 residues: CASSEGGVKTGELFF. The CDR3 bases are TGCGCCAGCAGTGAGGGGGGGGTAAAGACCGGGGAGCTGTTTTTT.

V gene TRBV2 combines with J gene TRBJ2-1; D might be TRBD1 (6 bases). This CDR3 comprises 11 residues. Germline values: CDR1 SNHLY, CDR2 FYNNEI. Trimming removed 8 bases at V and 10 bases at J, with 12 bases between. CDR3 region: CASVFGGEQFF. CDR3 DNA: TGTGCCAGCGTCTTTGGGGGCGAGCAGTTCTTC.

This clone was counted once. V gene TRBV5-1 combines with J gene TRBJ2-5; 8 bases are a match to TRBD1. Germline lookup yields CDR1 SGHRS and CDR2 YFSETQ. V shed 0 bases and J 5 bases; nucleotides not matched to a gene: 6. This CDR3 is built from 15 residues. CDR3 amino acids: CASSLAGGRGETQYF. The CDR3 DNA follows: TGCGCCAGCAGCTTGGCAGGGGGCCGAGGGGAGACCCAGTACTTC.

The chain joins TRBV14 to TRBJ2-7; D is perhaps TRBD1 (6 bases). Germline V gives CDR1 SGHDN, CDR2 FVKESK. This CDR3 region has 15 residues. Trimming took off 3 bases at V and 7 bases at J, with 19 bases between the two ends. CDR3 in DNA: TGTGCCAGCAGCCAGGACAGAATCCGATCGTGGGAGCAGTACTTC. It specifies CASSQDRIRSWEQYF.